The entry below gives a single T cell receptor (beta chain) sequence along with its context. The antigen remains unidentified. The germline V and J ends were trimmed by 3 bases and 0 bases, with 8 bases remaining between them. The germline V gene has CDR1 MDHEN and CDR2 SYDVKM. This CDR3 region has 14 residues. This record comes from a study of cytomegalovirus exposure and HLA in healthy donors. Study-level results: Rare TCR sequences dominated, though some public TCRs recurred in many donors.

The repertoire was sequenced with immunoSEQ multiplex PCR; TCRdb's copy has only in-frame clones and lacks some. The sample gives 100,000 to 150,000 clones, more than 95% of which show up once; 1.5% to 2% is in the top ten. J is TRBJ1-1 and V is TRBV28, with D perhaps TRBD1 (5 bases). Sequencing was done on a sample of PBMCs. The source is a man aged 18 to 35 in good health and CMV-seronegative. In DNA form, the CDR3 reads TGTGCCAGCAGTTTTGGGGGGATGAACACTGAAGCTTTCTTT. Encoded protein: CASSFGGMNTEAFF.